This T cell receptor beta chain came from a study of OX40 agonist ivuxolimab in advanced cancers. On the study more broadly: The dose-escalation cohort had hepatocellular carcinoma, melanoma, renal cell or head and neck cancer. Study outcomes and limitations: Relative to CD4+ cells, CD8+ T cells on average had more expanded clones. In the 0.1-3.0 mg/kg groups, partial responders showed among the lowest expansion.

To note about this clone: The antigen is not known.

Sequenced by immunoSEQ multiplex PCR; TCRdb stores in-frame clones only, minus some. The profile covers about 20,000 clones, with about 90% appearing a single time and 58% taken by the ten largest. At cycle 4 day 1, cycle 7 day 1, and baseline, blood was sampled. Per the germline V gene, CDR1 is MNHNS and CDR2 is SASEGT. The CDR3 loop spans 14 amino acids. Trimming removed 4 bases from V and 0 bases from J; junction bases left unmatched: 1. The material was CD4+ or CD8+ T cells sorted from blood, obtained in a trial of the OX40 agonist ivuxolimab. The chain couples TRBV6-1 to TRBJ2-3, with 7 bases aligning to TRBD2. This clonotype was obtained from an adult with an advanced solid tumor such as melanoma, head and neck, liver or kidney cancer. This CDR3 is CASSGGGSTDTQYF. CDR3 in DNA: TGTGCCAGCAGTGGCGGGGGTAGCACAGATACGCAGTATTTT.